This T cell receptor (beta chain) was sequenced in a study of OX40 agonist ivuxolimab in advanced cancers. General study findings and limits: CD4+ and CD8+ blood T cells expanded clonally by week 6 at 0.1 to 3.0 mg/kg. Clonal expansion was among the lowest in partial responders at 0.1-3.0 mg/kg, especially CD8+.

V shed 1 base, J shed 5 bases, and the junction held 7 bases outside the gene matches. CDR3 length: 16 residues. Germline CDR1 and CDR2: SGHDT and YYEEEE. The sampling schedule covered blood at baseline, cycle 4 day 1, and cycle 7 day 1. A word on this clone: Its target is unknown.

Using immunoSEQ multiplex PCR, the repertoire was profiled, and TCRdb retains in-frame clones only, with some absent. The repertoire holds fewer than 60,000 clones, around 84% seen once, with 20% in the top ten. Sequencing was performed on CD4+ or CD8+ T cells sorted from blood, taken in a trial of the OX40 agonist ivuxolimab. The origin of this receptor is an adult with an advanced solid tumor such as melanoma, head and neck, liver or kidney cancer. This chain links TRBV5-6 with TRBJ2-2; 8 positions agree with TRBD1. The CDR3 bases are TGTGCCAGCAGCTTGAAGGCAGGGGGCGGGACCGGGGAGCTGTTTTTT. This encodes CASSLKAGGGTGELFF. Together with reference TRBV5-6 and TRBJ2-2, the CDR3 gives the full variable domain: DAGVTQSPTHLIKTRGQQVTLRCSPKSGHDTVSWYQQALGQGPQFIFQYYEEEERQRGNFPDRFSGHQFPNYSSELNVNALLLGDSALYLCASSLKAGGGTGELFFGEGSRLTVL.